This T cell receptor (beta chain) was sequenced in a study of shared T cell receptors in the human thymus. TCRdb's table, derived via immunoSEQ multiplex PCR, lists solely in-frame clones and lacks some. The sample lists hundreds of thousands of clones; about 84% were seen once. This CDR3 comprises 13 residues. The ends were cut back, 6 bases at V and 0 bases at J, with 9 bases in the middle. Germline values: CDR1 WSHSY, CDR2 SAAADI. The same specimen was also included in a second study, on human thymus T cells.

The source material was thymocytes. The sequence derives from a boy less than two years old with a congenital heart defect. The chain has TRBV10-2 and TRBJ2-7; perhaps TRBD2 as D (5 bases). Here the CDR3 DNA reads TGCGCCAGCAGCCTAGCCTACTCCTACGAGCAGTACTTC. Its protein product is CASSLAYSYEQYF.